The clone carrying this T cell receptor beta chain appeared many times. Its specificity is not known. The ends lost 4 bases at V and 7 bases at J; junction bases unmatched: 8. Germline V gene lookup returns CDR1 SGHKS and CDR2 YYEKEE (reference sequence). The CDR3 runs 15 residues. These data belong to a study of T cells after yellow fever vaccination. Study results and limitations: Only a small proportion of the clonotypes turned up in both the CD4 and the CD8 compartments, likely arising from convergent recombination.

The TCR cDNA carried a universal primer site and UMIs from 5'RACE template switching. TCRdb fed the 5' RACE reads into MiXCR, producing one record per CDR3 protein. The sample records 100,000 to 150,000 distinct CDR3 sequences, more than 7.5% being singletons. The material was CD8+ T cells sorted from PBMCs, obtained on the day of the yellow fever booster vaccination. This TCR was sampled from a man younger than 35 who received the YFV17D yellow fever vaccine. V is TRBV5-5 and J is TRBJ1-5; 10 bases agree with TRBD1. CDR3 residues: CASSVTGGEGQPQHF. CDR3 nucleotide sequence: TGTGCCAGCAGCGTGACAGGGGGCGAAGGGCAGCCCCAGCATTTT.